What follows describes a single T cell receptor (beta chain). CDR3 length equals 18 residues. The germline gives CDR1 SGHRS, CDR2 YFSETQ. J lost 0 bases, V lost 1 base, and 8 bases had no gene match. The data originate from a study of blood T cell repertoires in COVID-19. Per the original data handling: The assay estimated nucleated cells by amplifying reference gene primers. The method was immunoSEQ multiplex PCR; TCRdb's version includes in-frame clones alone and lacks a portion of them. V, J and clone size are taken as reported in that table, and D and trimming were inferred from the DNA itself. The sample includes 200,000 to 250,000 clones, around 78% seen only once; the top ten take roughly 2.7%.

The V call is TRBV5-1, the J call TRBJ2-1; TRBD2 matches at 9 bases. The source of this sequence is a woman in her sixties or seventies with active or convalescent COVID-19. The specimen sequenced was peripheral blood. The CDR3 nucleotides are TGCGCCAGCAGCTTGTATTTGGCGGGAGGGACCTCCTACAATGAGCAGTTCTTC. Protein: CASSLYLAGGTSYNEQFF.